This TCR beta chain was identified during a study of glioma-infiltrating T cells after dendritic cell vaccination. General study results and limits: Complete blood and tumor specimen sets were limited to few patients.

None of the glioblastoma patients had an isocitrate dehydrogenase mutation. Regarding this clone: What it recognizes is unknown.

Amplification used 60 V beta primers and 13 J beta primers. Sequencing used immunoSEQ multiplex PCR; TCRdb keeps in-frame clones, though not all of them. The sample lists more than 100,000 clones, roughly 80% occurring once. Trimming removed 2 bases at V and 5 bases at J, with 16 bases between. The CDR3 contains 15 residues. CDR1 is MNHNY, CDR2 SVGAGI, per germline (reference sequence). This chain uses TRBV6-6 with TRBJ2-7; TRBD1 might be the D (5 bases). The clonotype comes from a human donor with glioblastoma. Sequencing was performed on blood, taken before dendritic cell vaccination. The CDR3 loop is CASSYTGQGKNEQYF. The CDR3 coding sequence is TGTGCCAGCAGTTACACAGGCCAGGGAAAGAACGAGCAGTACTTC.